This TCR beta chain was recovered during a study of blood T cell repertoires in COVID-19. Per the original methods: Cell counts per sample came from amplifying reference gene primers. The method was immunoSEQ multiplex PCR; TCRdb's version includes in-frame clones alone and lacks a portion of them. The V and J calls and clone size are taken from that table; D and trimming were inferred from the DNA. The table has fewer than 200,000 clones, 88% seen once; the top ten hold roughly 10%. The study recruited people aged roughly 18 to 100 years across 20 to 30 US areas. Participant-reported clinical history was the basis for cohort assignment. Germline loops: CDR1 SQVTM, CDR2 ANQGSEA. V was pared by 7 bases and J by 4 bases, with 11 bases between. The CDR3 totals 11 residues.

Material: PBMCs or T cells enriched from blood (not recorded which). This TCR was recovered from a woman between 18 and 29 years old who had recovered from COVID-19. V gene TRBV29-1 combines with J gene TRBJ2-7; D perhaps matches TRBD2 (6 bases). CDR3 sequence reads: CSGGAGYEQYF. Written as DNA, the CDR3 is TGCAGCGGTGGGGCGGGGTACGAGCAGTACTTC.